Shown below are 2 T cell receptor beta chains from a single sample sequenced in a study of cytomegalovirus exposure and HLA in healthy donors. This PCR relied on a set of 60 Vbeta primers and 13 Jbeta primers. Measured with immunoSEQ multiplex PCR; TCRdb has only the in-frame clones, and not every one. The profile shows fewer than 150,000 clones, around three quarters of them singletons. Material: PBMCs. Receptor source: a middle-aged man in good health and CMV-seronegative.

This sequence joins TRBV2 and TRBJ2-7; the D gene is possibly TRBD1 (5 bases). CDR3 length: 14 residues. Trimming pared 2 bases from V and 2 bases from J, leaving 10 bases between. Germline V gives CDR1 SNHLY, CDR2 FYNNEI. The CDR3 sequence is CASSEPGRAYEQYF. The CDR3, as DNA: TGTGCCAGCAGTGAACCGGGCAGGGCCTACGAGCAGTACTTC.

The chain combines TRBV9 with TRBJ2-3; 7 bases fit TRBD2. V lost 2 bases, J lost 1 base, and 4 bases stayed unmatched. The germline V gene has CDR1 SGDLS and CDR2 YYNGEE. The CDR3 runs 15 residues. The CDR3 nucleotides read TGTGCCAGCAGCGTGTACCTAGCGGGCACAGATACGCAGTATTTT. Translating gives CASSVYLAGTDTQYF.